This TCR beta chain was captured by sequencing in a study of shared clonotypes between healthy human individuals. At the level of the study: A couple of women and a few men aged 18 to 49 made up the donors. Per donor, CD8 memory used one plate, CD8 naive used two, CD4 memory used three and CD4 naive used three. Study-wide results and caveats: Several donors held approximately 4.6% of naive CD4 clonotypes in common.

The repertoire was sequenced with immunoSEQ multiplex PCR; TCRdb's copy has only in-frame clones and lacks some. The repertoire includes about 640,000 clones, 72% of them detected once, and roughly 1.8% sits in the top ten. The CDR3 is made up of 16 amino acids. V lost 3 bases and J 0 bases, leaving 13 bases between the germline ends. CDR1 is SGHVS, CDR2 FQNEAQ, per germline. Those who donated, Caucasian adults without exception, all lived in Nashville, Tennessee. About this clone itself: Its antigen is not identified.

V and J are TRBV7-8 and TRBJ2-3; D remains unclear. The sample was memory CD4+ T cells sorted from blood. Subset described: CD45RA-negative fraction. This TCR derives from a woman aged 25 to 39 in good health. The CDR3 here is CASSLSRLTSTDTQYF. The DNA of the CDR3 is TGTGCCAGCAGCTTGTCCAGGTTAACTAGCACAGATACGCAGTATTTT.